Below, one T cell receptor beta chain is given with its context. What it binds is unknown. Some clones are missing from TCRdb's copy, which holds only in-frame ones; the method was immunoSEQ multiplex PCR. Here the sample spans fewer than 110,000 clones, approximately 90% being singletons. The data were taken from a study of T cell responses to AZD1222 COVID-19 vaccine. Trimming left V 1 base short and J 5 bases short, with 9 bases between. Germline V gene lookup returns CDR1 LGHDT and CDR2 YNNKEL (reference sequence). There are 14 residues in the CDR3. Study-wide points: The repertoires were collected only after the peak T cell response. Donors skewed white British and female; clonal diversity was possibly underestimated.

This specimen was peripheral blood, taken on day 0 of AZD1222 vaccination. This chain links TRBV3-1 (or the pseudogene TRBV3-2) with TRBJ2-1; possibly TRBD1 or TRBD2 for D (5 bases each). The sequence was collected from an adult in good health. The CDR3 sequence: CASSQAGTDNEQFF. In DNA form, the CDR3 reads TGTGCCAGCAGCCAAGCCGGGACCGACAATGAGCAGTTCTTC.